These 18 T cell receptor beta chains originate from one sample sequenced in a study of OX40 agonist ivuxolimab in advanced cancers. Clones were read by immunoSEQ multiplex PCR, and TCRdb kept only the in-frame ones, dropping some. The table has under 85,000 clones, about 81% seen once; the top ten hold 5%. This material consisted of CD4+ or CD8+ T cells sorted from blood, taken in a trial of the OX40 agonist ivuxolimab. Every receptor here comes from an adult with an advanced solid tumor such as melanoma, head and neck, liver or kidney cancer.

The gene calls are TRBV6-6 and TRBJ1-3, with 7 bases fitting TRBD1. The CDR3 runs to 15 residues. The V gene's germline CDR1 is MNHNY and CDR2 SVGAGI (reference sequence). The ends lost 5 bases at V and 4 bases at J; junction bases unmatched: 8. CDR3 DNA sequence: TGTGCCAGCAGTCAGGGAACAGGGGAGGGAAACACCATATATTTT. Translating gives CASSQGTGEGNTIYF.

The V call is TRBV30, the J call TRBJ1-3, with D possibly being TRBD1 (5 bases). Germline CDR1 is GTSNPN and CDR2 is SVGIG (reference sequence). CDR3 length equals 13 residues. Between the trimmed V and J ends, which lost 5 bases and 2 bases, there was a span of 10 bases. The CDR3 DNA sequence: TGTGCCTGGGGGGCGTCGGCTGGAAACACCATATATTTT. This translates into CAWGASAGNTIYF.

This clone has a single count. CDR3 DNA sequence: TGTGCCTGGAGTGAATCCTCGGAGGAGCAGTTCTTC. Amino acid sequence: CAWSESSEEQFF. The genes are TRBV30 and TRBJ2-1; no firm D call. V lost 1 base and J lost 10, with 11 bases in between. This CDR3 has 12 residues. Germline V gene sequence: CDR1 GTSNPN, CDR2 SVGIG (reference sequence).

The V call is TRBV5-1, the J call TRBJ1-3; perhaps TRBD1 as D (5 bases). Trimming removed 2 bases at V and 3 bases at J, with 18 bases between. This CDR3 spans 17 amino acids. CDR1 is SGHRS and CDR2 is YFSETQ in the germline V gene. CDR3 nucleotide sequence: TGCGCCAGCAGCTTAACGGGGGGGACCGCAGGTGGAAACACCATATATTTT. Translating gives CASSLTGGTAGGNTIYF.

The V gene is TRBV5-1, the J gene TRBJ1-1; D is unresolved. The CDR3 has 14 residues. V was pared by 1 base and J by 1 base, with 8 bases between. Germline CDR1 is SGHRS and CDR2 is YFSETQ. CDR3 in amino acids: CASSLSPSNTEAFF. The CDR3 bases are TGCGCCAGCAGCTTGTCGCCCTCGAACACTGAAGCTTTCTTT.

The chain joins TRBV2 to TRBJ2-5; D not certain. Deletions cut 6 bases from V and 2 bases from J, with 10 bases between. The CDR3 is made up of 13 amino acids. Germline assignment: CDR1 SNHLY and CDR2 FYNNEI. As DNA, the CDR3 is TGTGCCAGCAGGGTAGAGCCACAAGAGACCCAGTACTTC. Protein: CASRVEPQETQYF.

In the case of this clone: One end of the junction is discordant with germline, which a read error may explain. CDR3 sequence: CAGRLDSYNEQFF. CDR3 coding DNA: TGTGCCGGCAGGCTCGACTCCTACAATGAGCAGTTCTTC. The chain joins TRBV5-4 to TRBJ2-1; D not certain. CDR1 and CDR2 from the germline V gene are SGHNT and YYREEE (reference sequence). This CDR3 contains 13 residues. Complete variable domain (other parts from reference TRBV5-4 and TRBJ2-1): ETGVTQSPTHLIKTRGQQVTLRCSSQSGHNTVSWYQQALGQGPQFIFQYYREEENGRGNFPPRFSGLQFPNYSSELNVNALELDDSALYLCAGRLDSYNEQFFGPGTRLTVL.

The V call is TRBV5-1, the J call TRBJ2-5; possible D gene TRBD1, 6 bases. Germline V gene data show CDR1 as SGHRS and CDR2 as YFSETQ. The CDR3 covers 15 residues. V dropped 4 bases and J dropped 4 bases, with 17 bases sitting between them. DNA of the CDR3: TGCGCCAGCAGCCACGGGGACACTGGACGAGAGACCCAGTACTTC. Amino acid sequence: CASSHGDTGRETQYF.

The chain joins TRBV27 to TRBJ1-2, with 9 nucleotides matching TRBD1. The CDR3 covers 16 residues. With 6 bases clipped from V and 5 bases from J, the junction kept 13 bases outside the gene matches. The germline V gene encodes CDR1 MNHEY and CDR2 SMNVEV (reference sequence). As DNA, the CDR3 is TGTGCCAGCAGCACCCTCCCGGGACAGGGTTTTTATGGCTACACCTTC. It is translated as CASSTLPGQGFYGYTF.

CDR3 DNA sequence: TGTGCCAGCACGCCCGGGACCACCTACAATGAGCAGTTCTTC. Its translation is CASTPGTTYNEQFF. This sequence joins TRBV2 and TRBJ2-1; tentatively, D is TRBD1 or TRBD2 (5 bases each). Trimming shortened V by 7 bases and J by 2 bases, and 12 bases separated the two germline ends. The CDR3 is made up of 14 amino acids. The germline CDR1 and CDR2 sequences are SNHLY and FYNNEI.

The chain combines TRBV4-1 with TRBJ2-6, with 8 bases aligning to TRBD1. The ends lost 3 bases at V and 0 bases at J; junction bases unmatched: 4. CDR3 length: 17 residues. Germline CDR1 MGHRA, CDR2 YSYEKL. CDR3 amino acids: CASSHLDRGSGANVLTF. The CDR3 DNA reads TGCGCCAGCAGCCATCTTGACAGGGGCTCTGGGGCCAACGTCCTGACTTTC.

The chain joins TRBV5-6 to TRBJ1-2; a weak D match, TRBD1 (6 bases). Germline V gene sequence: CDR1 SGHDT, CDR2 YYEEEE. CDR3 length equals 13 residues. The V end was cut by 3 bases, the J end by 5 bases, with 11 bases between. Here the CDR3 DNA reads TGTGCCAGCAGCTCTGGACAGATATATGGCTACACCTTC. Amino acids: CASSSGQIYGYTF.

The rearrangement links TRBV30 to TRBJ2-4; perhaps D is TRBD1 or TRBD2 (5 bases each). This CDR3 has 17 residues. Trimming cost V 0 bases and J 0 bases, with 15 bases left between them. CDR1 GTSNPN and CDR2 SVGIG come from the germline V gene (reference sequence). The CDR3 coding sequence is TGTGCCTGGAGTGTACTGAGAGGGGCCCTAGCCAAAAACATTCAGTACTTC. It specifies CAWSVLRGALAKNIQYF.

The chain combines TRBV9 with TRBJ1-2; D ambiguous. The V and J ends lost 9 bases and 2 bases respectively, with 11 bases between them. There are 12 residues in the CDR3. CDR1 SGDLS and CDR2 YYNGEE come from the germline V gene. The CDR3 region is CATRFPNYGYTF. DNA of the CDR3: TGTGCCACCCGGTTTCCCAACTATGGCTACACCTTC.

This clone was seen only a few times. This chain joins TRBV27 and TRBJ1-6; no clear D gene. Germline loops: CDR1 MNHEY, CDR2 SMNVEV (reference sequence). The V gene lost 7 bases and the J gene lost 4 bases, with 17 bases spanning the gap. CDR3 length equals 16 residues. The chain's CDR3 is CASTSRAQDYNSPLHF. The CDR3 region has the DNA TGTGCCAGCACTTCCCGGGCCCAAGATTATAATTCACCCCTCCACTTT.

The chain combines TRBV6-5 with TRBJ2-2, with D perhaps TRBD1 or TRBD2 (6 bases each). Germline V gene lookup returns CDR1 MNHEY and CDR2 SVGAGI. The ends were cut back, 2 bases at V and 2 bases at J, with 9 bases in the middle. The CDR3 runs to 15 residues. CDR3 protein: CASSYGGRNTGELFF. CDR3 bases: TGTGCCAGCAGTTACGGGGGGCGCAACACCGGGGAGCTGTTTTTT.

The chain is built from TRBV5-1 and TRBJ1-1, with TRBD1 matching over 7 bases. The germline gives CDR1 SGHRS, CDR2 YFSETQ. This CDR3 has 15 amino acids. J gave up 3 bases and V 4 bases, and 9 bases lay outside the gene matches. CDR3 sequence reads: CASSPGQMKDTEAFF. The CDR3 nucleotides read TGCGCCAGCAGCCCGGGACAGATGAAAGACACTGAAGCTTTCTTT.

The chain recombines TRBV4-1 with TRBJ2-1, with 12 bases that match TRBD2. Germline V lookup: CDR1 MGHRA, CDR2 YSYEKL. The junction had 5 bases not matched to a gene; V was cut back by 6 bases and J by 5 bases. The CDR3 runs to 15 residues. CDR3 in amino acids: CASSRTSGTNNEQFF. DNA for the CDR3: TGCGCCAGCAGTCGGACTAGCGGGACCAACAATGAGCAGTTCTTC.